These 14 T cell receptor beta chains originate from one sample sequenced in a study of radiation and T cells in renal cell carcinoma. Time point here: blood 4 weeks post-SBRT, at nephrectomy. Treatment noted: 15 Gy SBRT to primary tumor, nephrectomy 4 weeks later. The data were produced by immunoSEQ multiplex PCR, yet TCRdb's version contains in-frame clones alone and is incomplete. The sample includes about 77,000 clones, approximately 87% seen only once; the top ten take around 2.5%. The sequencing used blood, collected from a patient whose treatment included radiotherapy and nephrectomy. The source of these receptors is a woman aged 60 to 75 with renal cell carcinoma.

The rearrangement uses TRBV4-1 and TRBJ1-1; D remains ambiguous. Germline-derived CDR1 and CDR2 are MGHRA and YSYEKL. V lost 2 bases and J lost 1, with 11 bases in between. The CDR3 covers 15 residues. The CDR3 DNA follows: TGCGCCAGCAGCCAACAAGTAATGAAGAACACTGAAGCTTTCTTT. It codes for CASSQQVMKNTEAFF.

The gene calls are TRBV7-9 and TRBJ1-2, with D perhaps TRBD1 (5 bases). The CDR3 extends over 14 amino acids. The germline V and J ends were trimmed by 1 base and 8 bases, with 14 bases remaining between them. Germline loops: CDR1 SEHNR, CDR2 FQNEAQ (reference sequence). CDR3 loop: CASSLGSGFGGYTF. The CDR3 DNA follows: TGTGCCAGCAGCTTAGGTTCAGGGTTTGGCGGCTACACCTTC.

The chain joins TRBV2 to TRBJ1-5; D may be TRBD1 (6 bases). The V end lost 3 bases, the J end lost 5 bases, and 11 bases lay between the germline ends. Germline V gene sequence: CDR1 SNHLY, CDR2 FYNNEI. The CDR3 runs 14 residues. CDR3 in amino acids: CASSEISGDQPQHF. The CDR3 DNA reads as TGTGCCAGCAGTGAGATTTCAGGGGATCAGCCCCAGCATTTT.

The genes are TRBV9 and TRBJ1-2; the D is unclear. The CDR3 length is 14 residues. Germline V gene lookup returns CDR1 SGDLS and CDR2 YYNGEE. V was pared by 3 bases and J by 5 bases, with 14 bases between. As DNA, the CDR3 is TGTGCCAGCAGCGCTCACGGGTTGAGATATGGCTACACCTTC. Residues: CASSAHGLRYGYTF.

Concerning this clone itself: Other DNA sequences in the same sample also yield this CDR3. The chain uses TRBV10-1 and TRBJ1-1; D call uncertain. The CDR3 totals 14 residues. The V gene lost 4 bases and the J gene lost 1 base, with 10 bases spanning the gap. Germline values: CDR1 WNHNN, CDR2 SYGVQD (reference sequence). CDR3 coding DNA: TGCGCCAGCAGTGCATCCAGGACGAACACTGAAGCTTTCTTT. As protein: CASSASRTNTEAFF.

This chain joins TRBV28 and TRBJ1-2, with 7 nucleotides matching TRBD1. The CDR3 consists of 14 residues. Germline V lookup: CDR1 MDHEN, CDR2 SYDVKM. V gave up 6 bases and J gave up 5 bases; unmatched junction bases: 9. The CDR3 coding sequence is TGTGCCAGCAGCACGACCGGGACAGCTTATGGCTACACCTTC. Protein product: CASSTTGTAYGYTF.

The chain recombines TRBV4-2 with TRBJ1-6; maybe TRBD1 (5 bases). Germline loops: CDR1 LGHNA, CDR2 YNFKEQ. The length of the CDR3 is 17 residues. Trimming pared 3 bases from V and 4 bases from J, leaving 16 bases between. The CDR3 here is CASSQEGPKSYNSPLHF. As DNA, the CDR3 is TGTGCCAGCAGCCAGGAGGGACCGAAGAGTTATAATTCACCCCTCCACTTT.

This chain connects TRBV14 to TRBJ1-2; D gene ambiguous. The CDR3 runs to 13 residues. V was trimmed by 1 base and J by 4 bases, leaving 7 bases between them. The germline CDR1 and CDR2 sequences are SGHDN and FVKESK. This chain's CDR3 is CASSQAVAYGYTF. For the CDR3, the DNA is TGTGCCAGCAGCCAAGCAGTGGCCTATGGCTACACCTTC. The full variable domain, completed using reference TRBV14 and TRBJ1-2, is EAGVTQFPSHSVIEKGQTVTLRCDPISGHDNLYWYRRVMGKEIKFLLHFVKESKQDESGMPNNRFLAERTGGTYSTLKVQPAELEDSGVYFCASSQAVAYGYTFGSGTRLTVV.

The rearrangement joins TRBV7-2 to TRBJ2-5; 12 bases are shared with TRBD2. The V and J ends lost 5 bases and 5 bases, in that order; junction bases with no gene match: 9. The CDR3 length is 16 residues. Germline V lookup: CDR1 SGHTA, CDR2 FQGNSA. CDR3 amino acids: CASSLGLAGQGETQYF. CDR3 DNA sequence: TGTGCCAGCAGCCTTGGACTAGCGGGGCAGGGGGAGACCCAGTACTTC. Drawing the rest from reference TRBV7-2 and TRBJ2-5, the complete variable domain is GAGVSQSPSNKVTEKGKDVELRCDPISGHTALYWYRQSLGQGLEFLIYFQGNSAPDKSGLPSDRFSAERTGGSVSTLTIQRTQQEDSAVYLCASSLGLAGQGETQYFGPGTRLLVL.

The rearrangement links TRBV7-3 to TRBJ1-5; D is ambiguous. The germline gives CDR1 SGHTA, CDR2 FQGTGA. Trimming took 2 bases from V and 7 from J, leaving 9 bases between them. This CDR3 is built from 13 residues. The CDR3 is CASSLGVGQPQHF. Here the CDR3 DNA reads TGTGCCAGCAGCTTAGGGGTGGGACAGCCCCAGCATTTT.

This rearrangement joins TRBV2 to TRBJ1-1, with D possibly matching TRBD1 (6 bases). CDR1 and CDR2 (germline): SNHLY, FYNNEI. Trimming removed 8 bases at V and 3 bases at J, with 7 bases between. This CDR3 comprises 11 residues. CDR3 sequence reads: CASRTDTEAFF. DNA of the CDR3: TGTGCCAGCCGGACAGACACTGAAGCTTTCTTT. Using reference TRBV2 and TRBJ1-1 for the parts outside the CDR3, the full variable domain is EPEVTQTPSHQVTQMGQEVILRCVPISNHLYFYWYRQILGQKVEFLVSFYNNEISEKSEIFDDQFSVERPDGSNFTLKIRSTKLEDSAMYFCASRTDTEAFFGQGTRLTVV.

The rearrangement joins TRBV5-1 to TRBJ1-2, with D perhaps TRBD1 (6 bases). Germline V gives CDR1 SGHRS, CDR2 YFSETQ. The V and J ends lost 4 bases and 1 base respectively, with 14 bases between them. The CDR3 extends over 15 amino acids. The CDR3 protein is CASSGGDGRNYGYTF. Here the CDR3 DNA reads TGCGCCAGCAGCGGGGGCGACGGGCGTAACTATGGCTACACCTTC.

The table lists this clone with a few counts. The CDR3 nucleotides read TGTGCCAGCAGCCCTACGCGGACTGGGAACACTGAAGCTTTCTTT. It yields the protein CASSPTRTGNTEAFF. V is TRBV2 and J is TRBJ1-1; D remains unclear. There are 15 residues in the CDR3. Germline CDR1 SNHLY, CDR2 FYNNEI. V lost 6 bases and J 1 base, leaving 15 bases between the germline ends. The full variable domain, its missing parts supplied by reference TRBV2 and TRBJ1-1, is EPEVTQTPSHQVTQMGQEVILRCVPISNHLYFYWYRQILGQKVEFLVSFYNNEISEKSEIFDDQFSVERPDGSNFTLKIRSTKLEDSAMYFCASSPTRTGNTEAFFGQGTRLTVV.

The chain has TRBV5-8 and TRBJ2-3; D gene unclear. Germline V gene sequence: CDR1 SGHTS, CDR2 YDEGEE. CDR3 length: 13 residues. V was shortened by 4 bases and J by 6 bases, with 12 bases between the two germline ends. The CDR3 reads CASSPRSGDTQYF. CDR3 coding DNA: TGTGCCAGCAGCCCCCGGTCCGGGGATACGCAGTATTTT.